These T cell receptor beta chains were read from a single sample in a study of control samples from healthy donors and cancer patients. Sequencing was performed with immunoSEQ multiplex PCR; in TCRdb, only in-frame clones are kept and a portion is missing. The table has about 150,000 clones, 85% to 95% seen once; the top ten hold 5.7%. Sequencing used blood. The receptors here all came from a man between 35 and 55 years old in good health. CDR3s leave out the opening cysteine and the closing phenylalanine or tryptophan. Rows may omit the clone size; those that give it use once, few, many or a size class.

J: TRBJ2-4; size: once; V: TRBV19; CDR3: ASSKSGTSELAKNIQY
J: TRBJ1-2; size: once; V: TRBV5-1; CDR3: ASSSEGGYGYT
J: TRBJ1-4; size: NA; V: TRBV5-1; CDR3: ASSLEQRNEKLF
J: TRBJ1-6; size: NA; V: TRBV30; CDR3: AWSRTGFGSPLH
J: TRBJ1-5; size: NA; V: TRBV19; CDR3: ASSSLRGGPQH
J: TRBJ1-1; size: NA; V: TRBV4-1; CDR3: ASSQDPALNTEAF
J: TRBJ1-1; size: NA; V: TRBV29-1; CDR3: SVGALGAF
J: TRBJ2-2; size: few; V: TRBV3-1/TRBV3-2; CDR3: ASSQVGGAADNTGELF
J: TRBJ1-5; size: NA; V: TRBV28; CDR3: ASSGSVSNQPQH
J: TRBJ1-1; size: NA; V: TRBV19; CDR3: AGGTGAHNTEAF
J: TRBJ2-7; size: NA; V: TRBV3-1/TRBV3-2; CDR3: ASSRGGGSYEQY
J: TRBJ1-2; size: NA; V: TRBV5-6; CDR3: ASSWTGERYGYT
J: TRBJ1-5; size: NA; V: TRBV3-1/TRBV3-2; CDR3: ASSQGGILGDEPQH
J: TRBJ1-1; size: NA; V: TRBV29-1; CDR3: SGQDALNTEAF
J: TRBJ1-2; size: NA; V: TRBV24-1; CDR3: ATSDSGRGGYT
J: TRBJ1-2; size: NA; V: TRBV5-1; CDR3: ASSLSTNYGYT
J: TRBJ1-2; size: NA; V: TRBV5-1; CDR3: ASSSRTGAKRGGGYT
J: TRBJ2-2; size: NA; V: TRBV6-5; CDR3: ASSYSVRGTGELF
J: TRBJ2-1; size: NA; V: TRBV5-1; CDR3: ASSPGTGGYNEQF
J: TRBJ1-6; size: NA; V: TRBV27; CDR3: ASSLSSRTGGAHSPLH
J: TRBJ1-3; size: NA; V: TRBV6-1; CDR3: ASSEGAGSGNTIY
J: TRBJ1-1; size: NA; V: TRBV7-2; CDR3: ASSPGRAGQTEAF
J: TRBJ1-2; size: NA; V: TRBV27; CDR3: ASSLGRLYGYT